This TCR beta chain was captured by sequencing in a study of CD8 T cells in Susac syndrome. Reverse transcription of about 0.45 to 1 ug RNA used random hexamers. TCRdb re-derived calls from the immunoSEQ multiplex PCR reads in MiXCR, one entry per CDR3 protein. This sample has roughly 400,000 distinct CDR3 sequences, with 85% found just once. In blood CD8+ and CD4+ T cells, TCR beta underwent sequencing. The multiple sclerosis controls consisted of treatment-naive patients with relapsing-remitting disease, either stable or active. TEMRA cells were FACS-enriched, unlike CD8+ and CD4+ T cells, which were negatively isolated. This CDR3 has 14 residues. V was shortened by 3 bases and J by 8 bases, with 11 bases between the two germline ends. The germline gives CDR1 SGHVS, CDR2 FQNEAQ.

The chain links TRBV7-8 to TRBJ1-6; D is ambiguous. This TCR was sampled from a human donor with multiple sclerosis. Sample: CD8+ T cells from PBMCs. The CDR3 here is CASSFTRGYSPLHF. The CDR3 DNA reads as TGTGCCAGCAGCTTTACCAGAGGTTATTCACCCCTCCACTTT.